These 15 T cell receptor beta chains came from one sample sequenced in a study of shared clonotypes between healthy human individuals. Assay: immunoSEQ multiplex PCR; the TCRdb copy retains only in-frame clones and omits some. The table has about 2 million clones, roughly 96% seen once; the top ten hold 0.13%. The sequencing input was naive CD4+ T cells sorted from blood. Subset described: CD45RA+ positively selected. These receptors were obtained from a man aged 18 to 29 in good health.

The J gene is TRBJ1-6, the V gene TRBV5-1, with 7 bases that match TRBD1. Trimming cost V 0 bases and J 8 bases; bases outside gene matches: 8. Germline CDR1 is SGHRS and CDR2 is YFSETQ. This CDR3 is built from 16 residues. The CDR3 protein is CASSLDPTGLYSPLHF. The CDR3 DNA follows: TGCGCCAGCAGCTTGGACCCGACAGGGTTATATTCACCCCTCCACTTT.

V usage is TRBV30 and J usage is TRBJ2-7, with D unresolved. The CDR3 has 11 amino acids. CDR1 is GTSNPN, CDR2 SVGIG, per germline (reference sequence). V lost 2 bases and J lost 9, with 11 bases in between. CDR3 loop: CAWSPGLPQYF. The CDR3 DNA is TGTGCCTGGAGTCCTGGGTTGCCGCAGTACTTC.

The J gene is TRBJ2-3, the V gene TRBV11-1; perhaps TRBD2 as D (6 bases). V was cut by 2 bases and J by 0 bases, with 9 bases left in between. The length of the CDR3 is 15 residues. Germline assignment: CDR1 SGHAT and CDR2 FQDESV (reference sequence). CDR3 region: CASSLRLGSTDTQYF. The CDR3 DNA is TGTGCCAGCAGCTTACGACTAGGGAGCACAGATACGCAGTATTTT.

The J gene is TRBJ2-3, the V gene TRBV18; D is unclear. The CDR3 covers 14 residues. The V end lost 0 bases, the J end lost 2 bases, and 6 bases lay between the germline ends. Germline values: CDR1 KGHSH, CDR2 LQKENI. The CDR3 nucleotides read TGTGCCAGCTCACCACCGACGGCCACAGATACGCAGTATTTT. Translating it yields CASSPPTATDTQYF. Full variable domain (rest looked up from reference TRBV18 and TRBJ2-3): NAGVMQNPRHLVRRRGQEARLRCSPMKGHSHVYWYRQLPEEGLKFMVYLQKENIIDESGMPKERFSAEFPKEGPSILRIQQVVRGDSAAYFCASSPPTATDTQYFGPGTRLTVL.

About this clone itself: One end of the junction does not line up with germline, which may come from a read error. The gene calls are TRBV30 and TRBJ1-6; TRBD1 is a possible D gene (5 bases). Germline CDR1 is GTSNPN and CDR2 is SVGIG (reference sequence). The length of the CDR3 is 15 residues. Here the CDR3 reads CASEQRGRHNSPLHF. CDR3 coding DNA: TGTGCCTCTGAACAGAGGGGTAGACATAACTCACCCCTCCACTTT.

The chain uses TRBV5-1 and TRBJ2-2; 9 nucleotides match TRBD2. CDR3 size: 16 residues. Germline assignment: CDR1 SGHRS and CDR2 YFSETQ. Germline trimming cut 4 bases from V and 1 base from J; bases unmatched to any gene: 5. DNA for the CDR3: TGCGCCAGCAGCAATCGAGCGGGAGGGAACACCGGGGAGCTGTTTTTT. Translating it yields CASSNRAGGNTGELFF.

The chain has TRBV6-1 and TRBJ2-1; D is unclear. V lost 0 bases and J lost 12, with 6 bases in between. CDR3 size: 11 residues. Per the germline V gene, CDR1 is MNHNS and CDR2 is SASEGT. CDR3 nucleotides: TGTGCCAGCAGTGAAGCTCCCCGGCAGTTCTTC. Translation gives CASSEAPRQFF.

This chain uses TRBV6-1 with TRBJ1-5; D is possibly TRBD1 (5 bases). CDR3 length equals 14 residues. Trimming cost V 5 bases and J 6 bases, with 14 bases left between them. Looked up from germline, CDR1 is MNHNS and CDR2 is SASEGT. CDR3: CASSPGWMGQPQHF. The CDR3 coding sequence is TGTGCCAGCAGTCCAGGGTGGATGGGTCAGCCCCAGCATTTT.

This clone was seen once. The sample contains more than one DNA sequence encoding this CDR3. The rearrangement links TRBV6-5 to TRBJ2-1; 11 bases fit TRBD2. V dropped 0 bases and J dropped 6; count of bases not matched to a gene: 4. The length of the CDR3 is 16 residues. Germline lookup yields CDR1 MNHEY and CDR2 SVGAGI. The CDR3 DNA reads TGTGCCAGCAGTTACTCCGGACTAGCGGGCGTCAATGAGCAGTTCTTC. It is translated as CASSYSGLAGVNEQFF.

The J gene is TRBJ1-3, the V gene TRBV27; D gene uncertain. CDR1 and CDR2 from the germline V gene are MNHEY and SMNVEV (reference sequence). V was clipped by 6 bases and J by 0 bases, with 9 bases between them. There are 14 residues in the CDR3. CDR3 protein: CASSPDLSGNTIYF. The CDR3 DNA sequence: TGTGCCAGCAGCCCGGACCTCTCTGGAAACACCATATATTTT.

The chain uses TRBV6-1 and TRBJ1-4; TRBD1 might be the D (6 bases). The germline V and J ends were trimmed by 4 bases and 0 bases, with 15 bases remaining between them. The V gene's germline CDR1 is MNHNS and CDR2 SASEGT. The CDR3 length is 17 residues. This chain's CDR3 is CASSVLGRGTTNEKLFF. In nucleotides, the CDR3 is TGTGCCAGCAGTGTACTGGGGAGGGGGACAACTAATGAAAAACTGTTTTTT.

The rearrangement uses TRBV28 and TRBJ1-5, with D maybe TRBD1 (6 bases). CDR1 and CDR2 (germline): MDHEN, SYDVKM. V was clipped by 6 bases and J by 1 base, with 13 bases between them. This CDR3 spans 15 amino acids. CDR3 nucleotides: TGTGCCAGCAGCACTCCGGACAGAAGCAATCAGCCCCAGCATTTT. Protein sequence: CASSTPDRSNQPQHF.

The chain recombines TRBV27 with TRBJ2-5; no reliable D call. The DNA end is more similar to TRBJ2-7, so the J call may be wrong. Germline-derived CDR1 and CDR2 are MNHEY and SMNVEV (reference sequence). The CDR3 runs to 13 residues. DNA of the CDR3: TGTGCCAGCAGGTCCATCCCCGGCTACGAGCAGTACTTC. Translation: CASRSIPGYEQYF.

The V gene is TRBV6-5, the J gene TRBJ2-7; D remains ambiguous. CDR3 size: 12 residues. CDR1 MNHEY and CDR2 SVGAGI come from the germline V gene. V lost 5 bases to trimming and J lost 5 bases, with 10 bases between them. CDR3 in DNA: TGTGCCAGCAGTCAAATGGGCAACGAGCAGTACTTC. Translation gives CASSQMGNEQYF.

The gene calls are TRBV28 and TRBJ2-5; either TRBD1 or TRBD2 may supply D (6 bases each). The J call is in doubt because the DNA end fits TRBJ2-7 better. Germline CDR1 reads MDHEN; CDR2 reads SYDVKM. This CDR3 has 15 residues. The CDR3 sequence: CASSSPGAEAYEQYF. The DNA of the CDR3 is TGTGCCAGCAGTTCCCCGGGGGCAGAGGCCTACGAGCAGTACTTC.